This passage covers 6 T cell receptor beta chains from one sample sequenced in a study of shared clonotypes between healthy human individuals. Here immunoSEQ multiplex PCR was the method, and the copy in TCRdb shows in-frame clones only, minus some. Among about 1 million clones listed, 65% to 75% were seen once. Specimen: memory CD4+ T cells sorted from blood. The subset denotes: CD45RA-negative fraction. The source of these receptors is a man aged 18 to 29 in good health.

The chain carries TRBV6-5 and TRBJ2-7, with 7 bases identical to TRBD1. The CDR3 runs to 15 residues. Germline V gene lookup returns CDR1 MNHEY and CDR2 SVGAGI. J gave up 7 bases and V 0 bases, and 9 bases lay outside the gene matches. CDR3 amino acids: CASSYSRTGVGEQYF. DNA of the CDR3: TGTGCCAGCAGTTACTCCAGGACAGGAGTAGGAGAGCAGTACTTC.

A note on this clone: The same CDR3 can be traced to other DNA sequences in this sample. V gene TRBV19 combines with J gene TRBJ1-6; D gene unclear. The V end lost 1 base, the J end lost 7 bases, and 8 bases lay between the germline ends. Germline CDR1 is LNHDA and CDR2 is SQIVND (reference sequence). This CDR3 comprises 14 residues. The CDR3 is CASSIGTPNSPLHF. DNA for the CDR3: TGTGCCAGTAGTATAGGGACCCCCAATTCACCCCTCCACTTT.

The chain uses TRBV7-2 and TRBJ1-5; D remains ambiguous. The CDR3 totals 15 residues. Trimming removed 5 bases at V and 7 bases at J, with 18 bases between. Germline lookup yields CDR1 SGHTA and CDR2 FQGNSA. CDR3 loop: CASSLRPDPWQPQHF. CDR3 nucleotide sequence: TGTGCCAGCAGCCTACGACCGGACCCGTGGCAGCCCCAGCATTTT.

Written as DNA, the CDR3 is TGTGCCAGCAGTCCCCTGGGAAACACCATATATTTT. Its protein product is CASSPLGNTIYF. This sequence joins TRBV9 and TRBJ1-3; D not resolved. Germline CDR1 and CDR2: SGDLS and YYNGEE. This CDR3 has 12 amino acids. V gave up 5 bases and J gave up 4 bases, with 7 bases separating them.

A note on this clone: Other DNA sequences in the same sample also yield this CDR3. The chain is built from TRBV9 and TRBJ1-2; D ambiguous. The CDR3 totals 12 residues. V was trimmed by 1 base and J by 4 bases, leaving 5 bases between them. The germline CDR1 and CDR2 sequences are SGDLS and YYNGEE. CDR3: CASSVSSYGYTF. The CDR3, as DNA: TGTGCCAGCAGCGTATCCAGCTATGGCTACACCTTC.

This chain uses TRBV11-2 with TRBJ2-5; D is uncertain. Per germline, CDR1 SGHAT and CDR2 FQNNGV. The CDR3 runs 12 residues. Trimming left V 2 bases short and J 5 bases short, with 6 bases between. CDR3 protein: CASSLSRETQYF. CDR3 bases: TGTGCCAGCAGCTTATCCCGGGAGACCCAGTACTTC.